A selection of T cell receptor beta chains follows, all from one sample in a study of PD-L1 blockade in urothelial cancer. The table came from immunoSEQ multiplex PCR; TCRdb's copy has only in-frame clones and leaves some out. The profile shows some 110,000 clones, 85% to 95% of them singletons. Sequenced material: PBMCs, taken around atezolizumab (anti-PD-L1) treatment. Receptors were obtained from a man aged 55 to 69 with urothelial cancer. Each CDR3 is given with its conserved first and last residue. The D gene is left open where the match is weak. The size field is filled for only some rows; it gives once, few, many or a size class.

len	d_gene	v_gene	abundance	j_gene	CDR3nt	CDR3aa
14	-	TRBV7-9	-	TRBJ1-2	TGTGCCAGCAGCTTTGGGGGGATCAACTATGGCTACACCTTC	CASSFGGINYGYTF
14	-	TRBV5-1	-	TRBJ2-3	TGCGCCAGCAGTTCACAGGCTAGCACAGATACGCAGTATTTT	CASSSQASTDTQYF
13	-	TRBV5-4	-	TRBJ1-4	TGTGCCAGCAGCCCGCACAACGATGAAAAACTGTTTTTT	CASSPHNDEKLFF
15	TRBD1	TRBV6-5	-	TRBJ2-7	TGTGCCAGCAGTTACGTCCAGGGGGCGGCCTACGAGCAGTACTTC	CASSYVQGAAYEQYF
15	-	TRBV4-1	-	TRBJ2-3	TGCGCCAGCAGCCAAGATAAAGTACCAGCAGATACGCAGTATTTT	CASSQDKVPADTQYF
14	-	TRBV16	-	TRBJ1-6	TGTGCCAGCAGCCAAACAGGGTATTCTTCACCCCTCCACTTT	CASSQTGYSSPLHF
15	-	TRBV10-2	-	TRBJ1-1	TGCGCCAGCAGCCTGGGGCAGGGGATGAACACTGAAGCTTTCTTT	CASSLGQGMNTEAFF
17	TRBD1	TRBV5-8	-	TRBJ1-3	TGTGCCAGCAGCAGAAGGCCCGCCAGGGGGCCTGGAAACACCATATATTTT	CASSRRPARGPGNTIYF
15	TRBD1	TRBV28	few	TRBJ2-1	TGTGCCAGCAGTTTCCGGGACAGGGGCAACAATGAGCAGTTCTTC	CASSFRDRGNNEQFF
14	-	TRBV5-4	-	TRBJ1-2	TGTGCCAGCAGCTTGGCGGTGGCAGGCTATGGCTACACCTTC	CASSLAVAGYGYTF
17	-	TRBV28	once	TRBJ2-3	TGTGCCAGCAGTTCTAATAAGTTCGTCGAGGGCACAGATACGCAGTATTTT	CASSSNKFVEGTDTQYF
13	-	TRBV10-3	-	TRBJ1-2	TGTGCCATCGCCCCGTGGGGGGGGGAAGGCTACACCTTC	CAIAPWGGEGYTF
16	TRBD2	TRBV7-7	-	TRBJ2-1	TGTGCTAGCAGCTTAGGGACTAGCGGGAGTAACAATGAGCAGTTCTTC	CASSLGTSGSNNEQFF
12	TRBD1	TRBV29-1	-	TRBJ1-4	TGCAGCGTTTTGGACAGGGGTGAAAAACTGTTTTTT	CSVLDRGEKLFF
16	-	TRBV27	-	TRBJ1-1	TGTGCCAGCAGTTTATTCGGCAGACAGATGAACACTGAAGCTTTCTTT	CASSLFGRQMNTEAFF
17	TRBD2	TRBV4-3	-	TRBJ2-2	TGCGCCAGCAGCGAGCCGGGACTAGCGGGAGATACCGGGGAGCTGTTTTTT	CASSEPGLAGDTGELFF
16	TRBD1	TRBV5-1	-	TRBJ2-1	TGCGCCAGCAGCACTTCCGGGACAGCCTCCTACAATGAGCAGTTCTTC	CASSTSGTASYNEQFF
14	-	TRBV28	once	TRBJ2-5	TGTGCCAGCAGTTTTGGAGGGAATCGAGAGACCCAGTACTTC	CASSFGGNRETQYF
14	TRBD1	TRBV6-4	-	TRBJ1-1	TGTGCCAGCAGGGGGGACAGAACCAACACTGAAGCTTTCTTT	CASRGDRTNTEAFF
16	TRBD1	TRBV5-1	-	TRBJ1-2	TGCGCCAGCAGCCAAGTACAGGGGCCCACTAACTATGGCTACACCTTC	CASSQVQGPTNYGYTF
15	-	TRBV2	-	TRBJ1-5	TGTGCCAGCAGTGTTGCGACAGGTGGGGTTCAGCCCCAGCATTTT	CASSVATGGVQPQHF
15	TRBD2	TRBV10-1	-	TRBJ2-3	TGCGCCAGCAGTGAGTTACGGGGGGGCGTTGTTACGCAGTATTTT	CASSELRGGVVTQYF
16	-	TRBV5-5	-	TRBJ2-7	TGTGCCAGCAGCTTGGCGATATCCCCAGGCTCCTACGAGCAGTACTTC	CASSLAISPGSYEQYF
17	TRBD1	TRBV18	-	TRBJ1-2	TGTGCCAGCTCACGGGAGTGGACAGGGGTAGTTATCTATGGCTACACCTTC	CASSREWTGVVIYGYTF
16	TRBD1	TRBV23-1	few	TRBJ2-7	TGCGCCAGCAGTCATAGCGACAGGGGGCCTTATCACGAGCAGTACTTC	CASSHSDRGPYHEQYF
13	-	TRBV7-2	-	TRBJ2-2	TGTGCCAGCAGCTTCCGCTTCGAGGGGGAGCTGTTTTTT	CASSFRFEGELFF
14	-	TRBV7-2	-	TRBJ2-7	TGTGCCAGCAGCTTGGGCGGGATTTCCTACGAGCAGTACTTC	CASSLGGISYEQYF
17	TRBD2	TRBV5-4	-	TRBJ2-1	TGTGCCAGCAGCCCCCCGCCGACACTAGCGGGAGGAAATGAGCAGTTCTTC	CASSPPPTLAGGNEQFF
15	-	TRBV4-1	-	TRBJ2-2	TGCGCCAGCCGCGCAGGACTTTTGCGGGCCGGGGAGCTGTTTTTT	CASRAGLLRAGELFF